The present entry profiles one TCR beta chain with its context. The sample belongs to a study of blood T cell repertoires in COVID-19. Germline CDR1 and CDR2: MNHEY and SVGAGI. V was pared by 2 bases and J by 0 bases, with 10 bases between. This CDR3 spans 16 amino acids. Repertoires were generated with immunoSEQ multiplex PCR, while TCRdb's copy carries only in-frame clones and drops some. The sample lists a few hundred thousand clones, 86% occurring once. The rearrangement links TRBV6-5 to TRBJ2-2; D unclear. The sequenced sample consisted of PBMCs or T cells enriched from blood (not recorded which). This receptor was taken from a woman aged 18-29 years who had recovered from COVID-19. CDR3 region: CASSYHSSANTGELFF. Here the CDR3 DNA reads TGTGCCAGCAGTTACCACAGTTCGGCGAACACCGGGGAGCTGTTTTTT.